The T cell receptor beta chain under discussion was sequenced for a study of CD8+ T cells in alopecia areata. Study background: Treated patients swallowed 5 to 10 mg of oral tofacitinib twice daily.

Per the germline V gene, CDR1 is SGHVS and CDR2 is FQNEAQ. Deletions cut 5 bases from V and 4 bases from J, with 14 bases between. The CDR3 totals 14 residues. RNA, once extracted, was reverse transcribed into cDNA for use as the sequencing template. This table comes from immunoSEQ multiplex PCR, and its TCRdb copy is limited to in-frame clones, with some not included. The sample shows more than 95,000 clones, roughly two fifths of them seen only once. Those with alopecia areata gave lesional scalp punch biopsies and peripheral blood. The specimen was CD4+ T cells sorted from blood. The chain couples TRBV7-8 to TRBJ2-5; weak D call: TRBD1 (6 bases). This TCR derives from a human donor with alopecia areata. DNA for the CDR3: TGTGCCAGCAGCACCGTGGGGGCGGCAGAGACCCAGTACTTC. Translated: CASSTVGAAETQYF.